Following are 30 T cell receptor beta chains from one sample sequenced in a study of post-analysis software for immune sequencing data. Study results and limitations: There were a few TRBV segments more frequent in patients than controls, and TRBV5-6, TRBV5-1 and TRBV20-1 were among them.

Unique molecular identifiers were present in the TCR beta cDNA libraries. MiXCR, applied by TCRdb to the PCR reads, yields one record per CDR3 protein. The data show more than 450,000 distinct CDR3 sequences, around 47% seen once. Their antigen targets remain unknown. Specimen: blood. Receptors were obtained from a girl aged 10 to 17 with multiple sclerosis.

This clonotype appeared a few times. The gene calls are TRBV4-1 and TRBJ2-7; a possible D gene is TRBD2 (6 bases). Trimming stripped 3 bases from V and 1 base from J, with 10 bases between. Germline-derived CDR1 and CDR2 are MGHRA and YSYEKL. The CDR3 consists of 14 residues. The CDR3 region is CASSQRDSSYEQYF. The CDR3 DNA follows: TGCGCCAGCAGCCAGAGGGACTCTTCCTACGAGCAGTACTTC.

Points on this clonotype: The conserved final phenylalanine or tryptophan is absent from the CDR3, which likely points to a read error. V is TRBV20-1 and J is TRBJ2-7; 9 positions agree with TRBD1. The V gene end was trimmed by 6 bases and the J gene end by 5 bases; junction bases not matched to a gene: 11. CDR3 length: 14 residues. Per germline, CDR1 DFQATT and CDR2 SNEGSKA (reference sequence). CDR3: CSARYRDRAHEQYC. The CDR3, as DNA: TGCAGTGCCCGCTATCGGGACAGGGCTCACGAGCAGTACTGC.

This clonotype was seen a few times. The V and J genes are TRBV6-5 and TRBJ1-2; no definite D call. Germline V gene sequence: CDR1 MNHEY, CDR2 SVGAGI. V shed 0 bases and J shed 4 bases, with 9 bases lying between them. The CDR3 has 14 residues. For the CDR3, the DNA is TGTGCCAGCAGTTACTCGATGTACAGCTATGGCTACACCTTC. It yields the protein CASSYSMYSYGYTF.

This clonotype was counted at least ten times. The CDR3 nucleotides are TGCAGTGCTTCCGGGGCTAGCGGGACCACAGATACGCAGTATTTT. Translating gives CSASGASGTTDTQYF. This chain links TRBV20-1 with TRBJ2-3; TRBD2 matches 9 bases. Germline CDR1 DFQATT, CDR2 SNEGSKA (reference sequence). J was trimmed by 2 bases and V by 5 bases; bases with no gene match: 8. The CDR3 is made up of 15 amino acids.

V gene TRBV20-1 combines with J gene TRBJ2-6, with 7 bases that match TRBD1. The V gene end was trimmed by 0 bases and the J gene end by 3 bases; junction bases not matched to a gene: 11. The CDR3 is made up of 18 amino acids. Germline CDR1 reads DFQATT; CDR2 reads SNEGSKA (reference sequence). The DNA of the CDR3 is TGCAGTGCTAGAGATTTCTGGGACAGTCCTTTTGGGGCCAACGTCCTGACTTTC. Its protein product is CSARDFWDSPFGANVLTF.

The chain links TRBV7-9 to TRBJ2-1; maybe TRBD1 (6 bases). The V gene's germline CDR1 is SEHNR and CDR2 FQNEAQ (reference sequence). Trimming took 7 bases from V and 8 from J, leaving 21 bases between them. The CDR3 is 15 amino acids. CDR3 sequence: CASTLNPNRDDEQFF. CDR3 sequence (DNA): TGTGCCAGCACCCTCAACCCCAACAGGGACGATGAGCAGTTCTTC.

The chain employs TRBV5-1 and TRBJ2-7; tentatively, D is TRBD2 (6 bases). Near its end, the DNA agrees better with TRBJ2-5, so the J call may be wrong. CDR3 size: 15 residues. Germline assignment: CDR1 SGHRS and CDR2 YFSETQ. The CDR3 region has the DNA TGCGCCAGCAGCTTGGGACTCACCCGGGAGGAGACCCAGTACTTC. Residues: CASSLGLTREETQYF.

This clonotype came up a few times. The chain combines TRBV12-3 or TRBV12-4 with TRBJ2-7, with 7 bases fitting TRBD1. CDR3 length equals 13 residues. Trimming took 8 bases from V and 2 from J; bases not matched to a gene: 6. This CDR3 is CASRDSVAYEQYF. DNA for the CDR3: TGTGCCAGCCGGGACAGCGTGGCCTACGAGCAGTACTTC.

This chain connects TRBV6-1 to TRBJ1-5; D not certain. Trimming pared 4 bases from V and 4 bases from J, leaving 11 bases between. Germline CDR1 reads MNHNS; CDR2 reads SASEGT. The CDR3 extends over 14 amino acids. CDR3 DNA: TGTGCCAGCAGTGCGTGGAGCCGAAATCAGCCCCAGCATTTT. This translates into CASSAWSRNQPQHF.

This clonotype appeared a few times. The V call is TRBV20-1, the J call TRBJ2-7; TRBD1 aligns across 9 bases. The trim removed 3 bases at V and 5 bases at J, leaving 11 bases unmatched. The length of the CDR3 is 15 residues. CDR1 is DFQATT, CDR2 SNEGSKA, per germline (reference sequence). CDR3 residues: CSARDPGTGPDEQYF. The CDR3 nucleotides read TGCAGTGCTAGGGATCCCGGGACAGGGCCCGACGAGCAGTACTTC.

This clonotype was seen a few times. The rearrangement joins TRBV10-2 to TRBJ1-2; D gene ambiguous. Germline-derived CDR1 and CDR2 are WSHSY and SAAADI. The V end lost 3 bases, the J end lost 3 bases, and 20 bases lay between the germline ends. The CDR3 covers 17 residues. CDR3 coding DNA: TGCGCCAGCAGTGACCAGTTTTCCGCTCATAGGGACTATGGCTACACCTTC. The encoded protein is CASSDQFSAHRDYGYTF.

The chain employs TRBV12-3 or TRBV12-4 and TRBJ1-4; 7 bases fit TRBD1. V was pared by 5 bases and J by 8 bases, with 11 bases of the junction left unmatched. The CDR3 length is 15 residues. The CDR3 region has the DNA TGTGCCAGCAGTCCAACAGGGGAAAACAACGAAAAACTGTTTTTT. It is translated as CASSPTGENNEKLFF.

The chain has TRBV6-6 and TRBJ1-5; D uncertain. Between the trimmed V and J ends, which lost 7 bases and 6 bases, there was a span of 13 bases. Germline V gene data show CDR1 as MNHNY and CDR2 as SVGAGI (reference sequence). This CDR3 comprises 13 residues. DNA of the CDR3: TGTGCCAGCACTTCTTCGGGTGCTCAGCCCCAGCATTTT. This encodes CASTSSGAQPQHF.

This clonotype was picked up a small number of times. The chain combines TRBV29-1 with TRBJ2-1; TRBD2 aligns across 10 bases. The CDR3 is 13 residues long. Germline CDR1 SQVTM, CDR2 ANQGSEA. The V and J ends lost 5 bases and 6 bases, in that order; junction bases with no gene match: 4. CDR3 in DNA: TGCAGCGTTAGCGGGAGGGCCGTCAATGAGCAGTTCTTC. Encoded protein: CSVSGRAVNEQFF.

In the case of this clonotype: The junction differs from germline at one of its ends, possibly a read error. V usage is TRBV7-9 and J usage is TRBJ2-5; 7 bases are a match to TRBD2. CDR3 length: 16 amino acids. Germline CDR1 SEHNR, CDR2 FQNEAQ (reference sequence). The CDR3 region has the DNA TGTGCCTGCAGCTCCCCATACACTAGCGCGCAAGAGACCCAGTACTTC. Its translation is CACSSPYTSAQETQYF.

In its sample, this clonotype was seen a few times. This chain connects TRBV7-9 to TRBJ2-5; D perhaps matches TRBD2 (5 bases). V was clipped by 5 bases and J by 3 bases, with 16 bases between them. Germline CDR1 and CDR2: SEHNR and FQNEAQ (reference sequence). The CDR3 runs to 15 residues. The CDR3 spells CASSILGRPKETQYF. CDR3 sequence (DNA): TGTGCCAGCAGCATACTAGGTCGTCCGAAAGAGACCCAGTACTTC.

This clonotype has a handful of counts. This chain connects TRBV7-9 to TRBJ1-2, with no clear D. Looked up from germline, CDR1 is SEHNR and CDR2 is FQNEAQ (reference sequence). CDR3 length equals 16 residues. V dropped 5 bases and J dropped 2 bases, with 18 bases sitting between them. The CDR3 nucleotides read TGTGCCAGCAGCCCGAGAGTGCTGACCGACAACTATGGCTACACCTTC. Translating it yields CASSPRVLTDNYGYTF.

This clonotype came up a few times. The V gene is TRBV20-1, the J gene TRBJ2-1, with D maybe TRBD1 (6 bases). This CDR3 spans 15 amino acids. V gave up 0 bases and J gave up 6 bases, with 15 bases separating them. Germline V gives CDR1 DFQATT, CDR2 SNEGSKA (reference sequence). The DNA of the CDR3 is TGCAGTGCTAGAGAACAGGGAAGGTACTTCAATGAGCAGTTCTTC. Translating gives CSAREQGRYFNEQFF.

The table lists this clonotype with a few counts. V usage is TRBV20-1 and J usage is TRBJ2-3, with D possibly matching TRBD1 (5 bases). This CDR3 has 15 residues. Germline CDR1 reads DFQATT; CDR2 reads SNEGSKA (reference sequence). Trimming pared 5 bases from V and 0 bases from J, leaving 15 bases between. CDR3 sequence: CSAGYSDSSTDTQYF. In nucleotides, the CDR3 is TGCAGTGCTGGTTATTCTGACAGCAGCACAGATACGCAGTATTTT.

This sequence joins TRBV20-1 and TRBJ2-3, with 9 nucleotides matching TRBD2. The CDR3 spans 15 residues. Germline V gives CDR1 DFQATT, CDR2 SNEGSKA (reference sequence). CDR3 DNA: TGCAGGCCCGTAGCGGGGGCCGAGGCCACAGATACGCAGTATTTT. Translation: CRPVAGAEATDTQYF.

V and J are TRBV3-1 and TRBJ1-1; weak D call: TRBD1 (5 bases). V was trimmed by 1 base and J by 7 bases, leaving 7 bases between them. This CDR3 has 12 residues. Looked up from germline, CDR1 is LGHDT and CDR2 is YNNKEL (reference sequence). CDR3 amino acids: CASSQVGVEAFF. CDR3 coding DNA: TGTGCCAGCAGCCAAGTGGGGGTTGAAGCTTTCTTT.

This clonotype occurred a few times. The chain recombines TRBV6-6 with TRBJ2-5; D not resolved. In germline, CDR1 is MNHNY, CDR2 SVGAGI (reference sequence). Trimming took 0 bases from V and 2 from J, leaving 19 bases between them. This CDR3 region has 18 residues. The CDR3 DNA reads as TGTGCCAGCAGTTACTCGACCCCCTATGGGATCGGGCAAGAGACCCAGTACTTC. Translating it yields CASSYSTPYGIGQETQYF.

V usage is TRBV4-1 and J usage is TRBJ2-1, with 8 nucleotides matching TRBD1. J was trimmed by 6 bases and V by 3 bases; bases with no gene match: 10. CDR1 is MGHRA and CDR2 is YSYEKL in the germline V gene. The CDR3 covers 16 residues. This chain's CDR3 is CASSHPSQGASNEQFF. CDR3 DNA: TGCGCCAGCAGCCACCCCTCGCAGGGGGCGAGCAATGAGCAGTTCTTC.

The V and J genes are TRBV5-1 and TRBJ2-3; 10 bases align to TRBD2. The CDR3 runs 16 residues. Germline V gene data show CDR1 as SGHRS and CDR2 as YFSETQ. V lost 0 bases, J lost 3 bases, and 4 bases stayed unmatched. The CDR3, as DNA: TGCGCCAGCAGCTTGGAGCTAGCGGGGGCTACAGATACGCAGTATTTT. It yields the protein CASSLELAGATDTQYF.

V gene TRBV12-3 or TRBV12-4 combines with J gene TRBJ2-6; the D call may be TRBD1 or TRBD2 (5 bases each). The CDR3 loop spans 13 amino acids. V lost 10 bases, J lost 2 bases, and 9 bases lay in between. The CDR3 protein is CAIGEPGANVLTF. CDR3 in DNA: TGTGCCATAGGGGAGCCTGGGGCCAACGTCCTGACTTTC.

The rearrangement uses TRBV6-5 and TRBJ1-1, with D possibly matching TRBD1 (5 bases). CDR1 MNHEY and CDR2 SVGAGI come from the germline V gene. The V end lost 5 bases, the J end lost 1 base, and 14 bases lay between the germline ends. The CDR3 loop spans 15 amino acids. CDR3 sequence: CASSPPGGQNTEAFF. The DNA for the CDR3 is TGTGCCAGCAGTCCCCCCGGAGGACAGAACACTGAAGCTTTCTTT.

The chain combines TRBV20-1 with TRBJ2-5, with a weak D call TRBD1 (6 bases). From germline, CDR1 is DFQATT and CDR2 SNEGSKA (reference sequence). The ends were cut back, 4 bases at V and 4 bases at J, with 16 bases in the middle. The CDR3 has 14 residues. CDR3 sequence reads: CSATSVRGGETQYF. As DNA, the CDR3 is TGCAGTGCTACCTCCGTGCGAGGGGGAGAGACCCAGTACTTC.

This clonotype has a handful of counts. This chain uses TRBV12-3 or TRBV12-4 with TRBJ1-4; D remains unclear. The CDR3 is 13 residues long. The ends were cut back, 3 bases at V and 10 bases at J, with 12 bases in the middle. In DNA, the CDR3 is TGTGCCAGCAGTTTGCCGGGGTCGGGAAAACTGTTTTTT. Translating it yields CASSLPGSGKLFF.

The V and J genes are TRBV24-1 and TRBJ2-1; 9 nucleotides line up with TRBD1. The CDR3 loop spans 16 amino acids. Germline CDR1 and CDR2: KGHDR and SFDVKD. V was clipped by 1 base and J by 5 bases; unmatched bases: 5. The CDR3 DNA sequence: TGTGCCACCAGTGATTTCGGGGACAGGGATAACAATGAGCAGTTCTTC. Amino acid sequence: CATSDFGDRDNNEQFF.

V and J are TRBV9 and TRBJ2-1; no definite D call. CDR3 length: 15 amino acids. Germline V gene data show CDR1 as SGDLS and CDR2 as YYNGEE. V dropped 0 bases and J dropped 4 bases, with 11 bases sitting between them. The CDR3: CASSVDFGLYNEQFF. The CDR3 coding sequence is TGTGCCAGCAGCGTAGATTTTGGATTGTACAATGAGCAGTTCTTC.